The present TCR beta chain was sequenced within a study of cytomegalovirus exposure and HLA in healthy donors. Notes on the study in general: The study put 150 to 200 TCR beta chains on its list as cytomegalovirus-associated. Rarity characterized most TCR sequences, yet some public TCRs appeared in many donors.

PCR used 60 Vbeta primers and 13 Jbeta primers. Methods used by the authors: There were 80 million to 95 million unique TCR beta chains by a later count, and 10 million to 12 million of them were shared. Only in-frame clones appear in the TCRdb table, and some are missing; sequencing was by immunoSEQ multiplex PCR. V, J and clone size are those of that table, while D and trimming were read from the DNA. The table shows approximately 140,000 clones, with roughly 80% occurring only once. About this clone: Its specificity is unknown.

The CDR3 contains 15 residues. Trimming took 5 bases from V and 2 from J, leaving 15 bases between them. The germline V gene has CDR1 MDHEN and CDR2 SYDVKM. The chain employs TRBV28 and TRBJ1-1; a weak D match, TRBD1 (6 bases). Sequenced input: PBMCs. This receptor was identified in a middle-aged woman in good health and CMV-seronegative. The CDR3 region has the DNA TGTGCCAGCAGTCTTCATCAGGGGAGAAACACTGAAGCTTTCTTT. Translated, it gives CASSLHQGRNTEAFF.